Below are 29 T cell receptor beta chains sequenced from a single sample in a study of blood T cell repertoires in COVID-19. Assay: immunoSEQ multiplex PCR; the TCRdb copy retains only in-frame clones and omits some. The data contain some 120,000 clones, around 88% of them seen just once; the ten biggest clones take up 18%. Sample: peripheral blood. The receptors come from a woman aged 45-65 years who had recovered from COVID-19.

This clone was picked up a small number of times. In nucleotides, the CDR3 is TGCGCCAGCAGTCAAAACGGACAGGGTGACACTGAAGCTTTCTTT. Amino acids: CASSQNGQGDTEAFF. The chain employs TRBV23-1 and TRBJ1-1, with 8 bases lining up with TRBD1. TRBV23-1 is designated an ORF whose function remains uncertain. The CDR3 runs to 15 residues. Unmatched junction bases numbered 5, after V lost 2 bases and J lost 3 bases.

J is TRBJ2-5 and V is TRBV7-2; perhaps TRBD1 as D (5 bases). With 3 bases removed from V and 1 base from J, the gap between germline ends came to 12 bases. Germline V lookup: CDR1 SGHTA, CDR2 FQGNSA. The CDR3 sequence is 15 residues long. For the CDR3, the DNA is TGTGCCAGCAGCTTTGACGGCAGGGTCCAAGAGACCCAGTACTTC. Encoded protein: CASSFDGRVQETQYF.

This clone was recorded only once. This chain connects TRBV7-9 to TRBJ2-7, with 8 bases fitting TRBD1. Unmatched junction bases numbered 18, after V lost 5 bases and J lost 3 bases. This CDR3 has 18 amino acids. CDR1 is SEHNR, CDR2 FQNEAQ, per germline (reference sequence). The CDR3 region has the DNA TGTGCCAGCAGCCAAAGTAGGGCCGGACAGGGTACTCTCTACGAGCAGTACTTC. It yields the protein CASSQSRAGQGTLYEQYF.

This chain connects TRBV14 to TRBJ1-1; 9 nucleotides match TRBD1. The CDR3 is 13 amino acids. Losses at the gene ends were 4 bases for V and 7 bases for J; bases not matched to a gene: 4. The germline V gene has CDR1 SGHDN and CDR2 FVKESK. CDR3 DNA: TGTGCCAGCAGCCGCATGACAGGGGGTGAAGCTTTCTTT. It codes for CASSRMTGGEAFF.

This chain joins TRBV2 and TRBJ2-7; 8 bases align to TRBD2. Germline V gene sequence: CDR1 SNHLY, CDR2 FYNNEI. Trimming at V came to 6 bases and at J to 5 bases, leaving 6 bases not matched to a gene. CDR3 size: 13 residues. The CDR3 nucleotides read TGTGCCAGCAGCCCGGGACTAGTAAACGAGCAGTACTTC. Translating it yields CASSPGLVNEQYF.

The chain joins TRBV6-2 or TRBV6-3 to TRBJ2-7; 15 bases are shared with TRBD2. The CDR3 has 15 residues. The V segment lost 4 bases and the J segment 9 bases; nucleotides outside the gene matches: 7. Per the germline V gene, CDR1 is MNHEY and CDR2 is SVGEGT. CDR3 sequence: CASSFTGTSGGMQYF. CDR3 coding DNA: TGTGCCAGCAGTTTTACCGGGACTAGCGGGGGGATGCAGTACTTC.

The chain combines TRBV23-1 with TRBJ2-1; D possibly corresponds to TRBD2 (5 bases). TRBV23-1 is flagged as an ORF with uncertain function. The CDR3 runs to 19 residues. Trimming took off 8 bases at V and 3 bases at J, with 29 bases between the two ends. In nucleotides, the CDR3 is TGCGCCAGCTTCTCGGGGATATGGGCGGGTTGGCGGCACTACAATGAGCAGTTCTTC. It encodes CASFSGIWAGWRHYNEQFF.

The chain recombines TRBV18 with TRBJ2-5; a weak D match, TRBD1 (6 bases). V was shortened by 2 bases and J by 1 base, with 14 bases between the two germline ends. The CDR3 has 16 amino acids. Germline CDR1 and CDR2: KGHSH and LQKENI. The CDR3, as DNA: TGTGCCAGCTCACCAGGGGCAGGGGCTCCCCAAGAGACCCAGTACTTC. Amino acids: CASSPGAGAPQETQYF.

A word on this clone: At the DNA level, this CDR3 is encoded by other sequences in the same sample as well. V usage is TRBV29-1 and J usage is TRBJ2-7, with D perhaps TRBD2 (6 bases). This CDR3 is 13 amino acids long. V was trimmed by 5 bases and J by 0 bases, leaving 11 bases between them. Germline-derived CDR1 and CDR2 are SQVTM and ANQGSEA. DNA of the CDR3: TGCAGCGTTAGTCGGGGGAGCTCCTACGAGCAGTACTTC. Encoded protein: CSVSRGSSYEQYF.

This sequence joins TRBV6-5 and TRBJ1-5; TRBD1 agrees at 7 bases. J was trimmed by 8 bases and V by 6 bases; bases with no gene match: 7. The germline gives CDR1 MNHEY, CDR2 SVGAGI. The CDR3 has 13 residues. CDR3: CASRVTGTEPQHF. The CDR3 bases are TGTGCCAGCAGGGTGACAGGGACTGAGCCCCAGCATTTT.

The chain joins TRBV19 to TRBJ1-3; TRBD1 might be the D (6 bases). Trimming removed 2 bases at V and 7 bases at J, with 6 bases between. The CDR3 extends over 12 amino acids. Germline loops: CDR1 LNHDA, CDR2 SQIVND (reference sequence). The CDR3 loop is CASSIQGNTIYF. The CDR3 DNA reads TGTGCCAGTAGTATACAGGGGAACACCATATATTTT.

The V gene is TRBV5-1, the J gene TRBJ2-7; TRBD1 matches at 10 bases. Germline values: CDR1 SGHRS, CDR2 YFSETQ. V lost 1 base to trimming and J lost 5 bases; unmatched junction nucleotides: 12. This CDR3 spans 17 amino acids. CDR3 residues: CASSLFEPGQGIHEQYF. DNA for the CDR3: TGCGCCAGCAGCTTGTTCGAACCGGGACAGGGGATCCACGAGCAGTACTTC.

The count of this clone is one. The CDR3, as DNA: TGTGCCAGCAGCTTAGGGACAGGGGGCGCGAAGGAGACCCAGTACTTC. It translates to CASSLGTGGAKETQYF. This chain uses TRBV7-7 with TRBJ2-5; 11 positions match TRBD1. V trimming: 1 base; J trimming: 5 bases; junction bases outside the gene matches: 6. The V gene's germline CDR1 is SSHAT and CDR2 FNYEAQ (reference sequence). There are 16 residues in the CDR3. Filled out from reference TRBV7-7 and TRBJ2-5, the complete variable domain reads GAGVSQSPRYKVTKRGQDVTLRCDPISSHATLYWYQQALGQGPEFLTYFNYEAQPDKSGLPSDRFSAERPEGSISTLTIQRTEQRDSAMYRCASSLGTGGAKETQYFGPGTRLLVL.

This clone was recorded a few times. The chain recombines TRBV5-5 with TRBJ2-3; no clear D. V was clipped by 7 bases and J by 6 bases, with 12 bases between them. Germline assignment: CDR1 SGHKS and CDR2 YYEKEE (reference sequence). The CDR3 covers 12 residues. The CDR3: CASSPWADTQYF. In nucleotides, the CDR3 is TGTGCCAGCTCGCCATGGGCCGATACGCAGTATTTT.

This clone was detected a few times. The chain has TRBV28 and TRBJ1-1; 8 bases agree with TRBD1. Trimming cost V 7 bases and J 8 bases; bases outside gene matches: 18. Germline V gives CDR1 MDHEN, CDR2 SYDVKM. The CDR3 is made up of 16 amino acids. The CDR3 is CASTQGTTGEKLEAFF. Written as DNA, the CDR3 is TGTGCCAGCACCCAAGGGACGACAGGGGAAAAGTTAGAAGCTTTCTTT.

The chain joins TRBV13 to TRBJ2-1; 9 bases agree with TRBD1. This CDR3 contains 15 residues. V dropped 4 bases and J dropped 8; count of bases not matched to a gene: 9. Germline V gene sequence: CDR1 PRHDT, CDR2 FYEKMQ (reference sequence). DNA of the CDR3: TGTGCCAGCAGCTCCGGGACAGGGCCCTCGGATGAGCAGTTCTTC. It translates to CASSSGTGPSDEQFF. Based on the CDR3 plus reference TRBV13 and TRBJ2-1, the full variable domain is AAGVIQSPRHLIKEKRETATLKCYPIPRHDTVYWYQQGPGQDPQFLISFYEKMQSDKGSIPDRFSAQQFSDYHSELNMSSLELGDSALYFCASSSGTGPSDEQFFGPGTRLTVL.

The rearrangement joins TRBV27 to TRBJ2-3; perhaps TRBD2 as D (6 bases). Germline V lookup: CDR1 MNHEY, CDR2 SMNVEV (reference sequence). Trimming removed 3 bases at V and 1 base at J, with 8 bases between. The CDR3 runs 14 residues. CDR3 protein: CASSFGGGTDTQYF. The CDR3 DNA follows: TGTGCCAGCAGTTTCGGCGGGGGCACAGATACGCAGTATTTT.

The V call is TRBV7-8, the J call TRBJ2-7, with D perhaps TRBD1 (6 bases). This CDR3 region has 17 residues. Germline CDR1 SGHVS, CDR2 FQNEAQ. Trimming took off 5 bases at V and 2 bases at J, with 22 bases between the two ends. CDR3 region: CASSPERRGHLAYEQYF. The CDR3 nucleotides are TGTGCCAGCAGCCCCGAACGTAGGGGACATTTAGCCTACGAGCAGTACTTC.

CDR3 in DNA: TGTGCCAGCAGCTTAAAGCGGAACACCGGGGAGCTGTTTTTT. As protein: CASSLKRNTGELFF. The chain uses TRBV11-2 and TRBJ2-2, with D hard to call. This CDR3 comprises 14 residues. CDR1 is SGHAT, CDR2 FQNNGV, per germline. V shed 2 bases and J shed 1 base, with 5 bases lying between them.

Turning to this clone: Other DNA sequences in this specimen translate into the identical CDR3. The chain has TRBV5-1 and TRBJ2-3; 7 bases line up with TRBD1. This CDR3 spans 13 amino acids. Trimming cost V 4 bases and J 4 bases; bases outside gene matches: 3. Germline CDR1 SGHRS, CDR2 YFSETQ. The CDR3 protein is CASSPQGADTQYF. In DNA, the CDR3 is TGCGCCAGCAGCCCGCAGGGGGCAGATACGCAGTATTTT.

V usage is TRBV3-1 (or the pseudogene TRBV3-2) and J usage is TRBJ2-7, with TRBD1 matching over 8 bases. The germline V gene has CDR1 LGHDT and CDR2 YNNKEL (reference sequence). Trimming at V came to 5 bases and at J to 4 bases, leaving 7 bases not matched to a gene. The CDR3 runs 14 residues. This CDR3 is CASSYRDRRYEQYF. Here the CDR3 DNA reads TGTGCCAGCAGCTATAGGGACAGGCGGTACGAGCAGTACTTC.

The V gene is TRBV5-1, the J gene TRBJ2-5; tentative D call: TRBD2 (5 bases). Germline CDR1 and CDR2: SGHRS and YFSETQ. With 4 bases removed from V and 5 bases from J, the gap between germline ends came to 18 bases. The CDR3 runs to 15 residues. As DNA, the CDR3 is TGCGCCAGCAGCCCCGCCTCGGCCTGGGAGGAGACCCAGTACTTC. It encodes CASSPASAWEETQYF.

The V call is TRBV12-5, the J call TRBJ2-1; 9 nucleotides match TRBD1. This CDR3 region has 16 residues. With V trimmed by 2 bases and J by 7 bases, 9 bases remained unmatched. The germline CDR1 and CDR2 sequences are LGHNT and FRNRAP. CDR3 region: CASGLRTGTGRNEQFF. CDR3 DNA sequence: TGTGCTAGTGGTTTGCGCACCGGGACAGGGAGGAATGAGCAGTTCTTC.

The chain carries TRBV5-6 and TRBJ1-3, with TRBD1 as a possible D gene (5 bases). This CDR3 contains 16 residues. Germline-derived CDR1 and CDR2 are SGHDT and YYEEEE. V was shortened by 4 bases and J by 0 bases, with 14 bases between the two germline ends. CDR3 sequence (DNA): TGTGCCAGCAGCCCCAACAGGTTTCCCTCTGGAAACACCATATATTTT. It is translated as CASSPNRFPSGNTIYF.

CDR3 amino acids: CASSPTTGVYNSPLHF. In DNA form, the CDR3 reads TGTGCCAGCAGCCCCACGACAGGGGTCTATAATTCACCCCTCCACTTT. V gene TRBV7-6 combines with J gene TRBJ1-6, with TRBD1 matching 8 bases. There are 16 residues in the CDR3. V lost 5 bases to trimming and J lost 3 bases; unmatched junction nucleotides: 6. The germline V gene encodes CDR1 SGHVS and CDR2 FNYEAQ.

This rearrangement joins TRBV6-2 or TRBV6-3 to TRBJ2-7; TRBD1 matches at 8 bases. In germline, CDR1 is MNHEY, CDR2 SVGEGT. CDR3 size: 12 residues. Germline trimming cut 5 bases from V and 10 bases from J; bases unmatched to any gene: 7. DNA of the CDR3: TGTGCCAGCAGTAAGAGACAGGGGAGACAGTACTTC. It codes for CASSKRQGRQYF.

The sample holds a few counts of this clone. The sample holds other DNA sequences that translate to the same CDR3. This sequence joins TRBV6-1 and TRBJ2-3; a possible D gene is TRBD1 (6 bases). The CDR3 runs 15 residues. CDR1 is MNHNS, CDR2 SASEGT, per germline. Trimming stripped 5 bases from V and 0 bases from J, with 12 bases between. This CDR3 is CASSWTDPSTDTQYF. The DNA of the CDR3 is TGTGCCAGCAGTTGGACAGATCCCAGCACAGATACGCAGTATTTT.

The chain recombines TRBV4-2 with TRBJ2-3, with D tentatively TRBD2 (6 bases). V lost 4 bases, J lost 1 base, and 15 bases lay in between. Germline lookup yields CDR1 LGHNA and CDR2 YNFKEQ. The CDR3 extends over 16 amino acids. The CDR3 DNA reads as TGTGCCAGCAGCCTGGCCAGCGGGCGGGGCACAGATACGCAGTATTTT. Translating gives CASSLASGRGTDTQYF.

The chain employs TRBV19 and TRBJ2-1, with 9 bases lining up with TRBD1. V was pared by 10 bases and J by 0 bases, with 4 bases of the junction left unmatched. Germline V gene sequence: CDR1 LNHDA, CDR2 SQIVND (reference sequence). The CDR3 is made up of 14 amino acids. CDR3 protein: CATKTGGSYNEQFF. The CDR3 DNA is TGTGCCACTAAGACAGGGGGCTCCTACAATGAGCAGTTCTTC.